The 25 T cell receptor beta chains presented below share a single source sample, sequenced in a study of CD8+ T cells in alopecia areata. As for treatment: oral pan-JAK inhibitor, 5-10 mg twice daily. cDNA serving as the sequencing template came from extracted, reverse transcribed RNA. The assay was immunoSEQ multiplex PCR, and TCRdb's table has in-frame clones only and misses some. The table records over 150,000 clones, 55% to 75% of them present only once. The sequencing here drew on CD4+ T cells sorted from blood, taken at week 24, from a patient treated with tofacitinib. The receptors shown here come from a human donor with alopecia areata.

This rearrangement joins TRBV11-2 to TRBJ2-3, with a possible D match to TRBD1 (5 bases). Germline V lookup: CDR1 SGHAT, CDR2 FQNNGV. V lost 3 bases and J lost 4, with 11 bases in between. The CDR3 is 14 amino acids. CDR3 DNA: TGTGCCAGCAGCTTGGGGCTCTACTCAGATACGCAGTATTTT. It is translated as CASSLGLYSDTQYF.

Only one count was recorded for this clone. J is TRBJ1-2 and V is TRBV5-4, with 9 bases aligning to TRBD1. After removal of 0 bases from V and 4 bases from J, the junction contained 4 bases not matched to a gene. This CDR3 is 15 amino acids long. The germline CDR1 and CDR2 sequences are SGHNT and YYREEE (reference sequence). The DNA for the CDR3 is TGTGCCAGCAGCTTGGCGACAGGGGGAAGCTATGGCTACACCTTC. Translation gives CASSLATGGSYGYTF. The whole variable domain, remainder taken from reference TRBV5-4 and TRBJ1-2, is ETGVTQSPTHLIKTRGQQVTLRCSSQSGHNTVSWYQQALGQGPQFIFQYYREEENGRGNFPPRFSGLQFPNYSSELNVNALELDDSALYLCASSLATGGSYGYTFGSGTRLTVV.

This rearrangement joins TRBV27 to TRBJ1-1; 7 bases fit TRBD1. Trimming cost V 6 bases and J 1 base; bases outside gene matches: 8. The germline gives CDR1 MNHEY, CDR2 SMNVEV (reference sequence). The CDR3 has 15 residues. The CDR3 loop reads CASSPMGTENTEAFF. Here the CDR3 DNA reads TGTGCCAGCAGCCCGATGGGGACAGAGAACACTGAAGCTTTCTTT.

This clone was found a few times. The CDR3, as DNA: TGTGCCAGCAGTGACCGGGAGCACTCCTACGAGCAGTACTTC. This encodes CASSDREHSYEQYF. The chain uses TRBV6-6 and TRBJ2-7; D is possibly TRBD2 (6 bases). Trimming cost V 5 bases and J 0 bases, with 11 bases left between them. CDR1 is MNHNY, CDR2 SVGAGI, per germline (reference sequence). The CDR3 runs 14 residues.

Only a few counts were recorded for this clone. The gene calls are TRBV5-1 and TRBJ2-1; TRBD2 is a possible D gene (6 bases). With 4 bases removed from V and 5 bases from J, the gap between germline ends came to 10 bases. This CDR3 has 13 residues. Germline CDR1 SGHRS, CDR2 YFSETQ. CDR3 residues: CASSTGSNNEQFF. The CDR3 DNA reads as TGCGCCAGCAGCACCGGGAGTAACAATGAGCAGTTCTTC.

The chain joins TRBV6-5 to TRBJ1-2, with D hard to call. Trimming removed 6 bases from V and 3 bases from J, with 14 bases in between. The CDR3 loop spans 14 amino acids. CDR1 MNHEY and CDR2 SVGAGI come from the germline V gene. CDR3 DNA sequence: TGTGCCAGCAGCCGAGAGGGAGGGTACTATGGCTACACCTTC. As protein: CASSREGGYYGYTF.

This clone was counted between two and nine times. This chain connects TRBV7-6 to TRBJ1-4; no reliable D call. The germline V gene has CDR1 SGHVS and CDR2 FNYEAQ. The CDR3 sequence is 14 residues long. Trimming cost V 0 bases and J 7 bases, with 9 bases left between them. The CDR3 DNA reads as TGTGCCAGCAGCTTAGCAACGTACGGTGAAAAACTGTTTTTT. This encodes CASSLATYGEKLFF.

The rearrangement uses TRBV28 and TRBJ1-1; a weak D match, TRBD1 (6 bases). This CDR3 spans 15 amino acids. V gave up 10 bases and J gave up 5 bases, with 23 bases separating them. Germline values: CDR1 MDHEN, CDR2 SYDVKM. As DNA, the CDR3 is TGTGCCATCCAGCGAGGGGGGTCCCCGCCGACTGAAGCTTTCTTT. Its protein is CAIQRGGSPPTEAFF.

The genes are TRBV28 and TRBJ2-5; TRBD1 agrees at 8 bases. With V trimmed by 8 bases and J by 6 bases, 11 bases remained unmatched. CDR3 size: 14 residues. Looked up from germline, CDR1 is MDHEN and CDR2 is SYDVKM. The CDR3 DNA sequence: TGTGCCAGCGGGTATACAGACAGGGGTCAGACCCAGTACTTC. Its protein is CASGYTDRGQTQYF.

This sequence joins TRBV6-6 and TRBJ1-5; unclear D gene. Trimming cost V 5 bases and J 0 bases, with 8 bases left between them. Germline-derived CDR1 and CDR2 are MNHNY and SVGAGI (reference sequence). The CDR3 contains 14 residues. The CDR3: CASSKTYSNQPQHF. CDR3 sequence (DNA): TGTGCCAGCAGTAAGACATATAGCAATCAGCCCCAGCATTTT.

This clone has more than one count but fewer than ten. The gene calls are TRBV10-3 and TRBJ1-5; D possibly corresponds to TRBD1 (5 bases). Germline CDR1 reads ENHRY; CDR2 reads SYGVKD. V lost 7 bases, J lost 4 bases, and 8 bases lay in between. This CDR3 region has 12 residues. Written as DNA, the CDR3 is TGTGCCATCAAGACAGAAAATCAGCCCCAGCATTTT. Translation gives CAIKTENQPQHF.

This clone has a handful of counts. V and J are TRBV5-4 and TRBJ2-4; D is uncertain. Trimming pared 4 bases from V and 0 bases from J, leaving 8 bases between. Per germline, CDR1 SGHNT and CDR2 YYREEE (reference sequence). The CDR3 is made up of 14 amino acids. CDR3 amino acids: CASSGNLAKNIQYF. CDR3 bases: TGTGCCAGCAGCGGTAATCTAGCCAAAAACATTCAGTACTTC. Together with reference TRBV5-4 and TRBJ2-4, the CDR3 gives the full variable domain: ETGVTQSPTHLIKTRGQQVTLRCSSQSGHNTVSWYQQALGQGPQFIFQYYREEENGRGNFPPRFSGLQFPNYSSELNVNALELDDSALYLCASSGNLAKNIQYFGAGTRLSVL.

The chain links TRBV7-8 to TRBJ1-1; D is unclear. Per the germline V gene, CDR1 is SGHVS and CDR2 is FQNEAQ. The V and J ends lost 5 bases and 1 base respectively, with 14 bases between them. CDR3 length equals 15 residues. CDR3 sequence reads: CASSPRFDSNTEAFF. Written as DNA, the CDR3 is TGTGCCAGCAGCCCCCGGTTTGATTCGAACACTGAAGCTTTCTTT.

A few counts support this clone. This sequence joins TRBV7-2 and TRBJ2-6; D possibly matches TRBD1 or TRBD2 (5 bases each). This CDR3 contains 15 residues. V was clipped by 3 bases and J by 2 bases, with 8 bases between them. Per the germline V gene, CDR1 is SGHTA and CDR2 is FQGNSA. CDR3 sequence reads: CASSLKGPGANVLTF. Here the CDR3 DNA reads TGTGCCAGCAGCTTGAAGGGACCTGGGGCCAACGTCCTGACTTTC.

This sequence joins TRBV4-1 and TRBJ2-3; weak D call: TRBD2 (7 bases). V was pared by 7 bases and J by 4 bases, with 21 bases between. From germline, CDR1 is MGHRA and CDR2 YSYEKL. This CDR3 contains 16 residues. The CDR3 region has the DNA TGCGCCAGCAAGGTTGGGGGGGCCACCCCGGCAGATACGCAGTATTTT. Translation: CASKVGGATPADTQYF.

The chain links TRBV29-1 to TRBJ2-3; 9 bases match TRBD1. The CDR3 extends over 13 amino acids. The germline V gene encodes CDR1 SQVTM and CDR2 ANQGSEA. The J segment lost 4 bases and the V segment lost 7 bases, leaving 6 bases of the junction unmatched. The DNA of the CDR3 is TGCAGCGGCGGACAGGGGAGTTCAGATACGCAGTATTTT. Translating it yields CSGGQGSSDTQYF.

The CDR3, as DNA: TGTGCCAGCTCACCAAGGTCCGCTCCCTACGAGCAGTACTTC. Amino acids: CASSPRSAPYEQYF. The chain is built from TRBV18 and TRBJ2-7, with D uncertain. This CDR3 is built from 14 residues. Germline assignment: CDR1 KGHSH and CDR2 LQKENI. Deletions cut 2 bases from V and 2 bases from J, with 10 bases between.

This chain links TRBV7-3 with TRBJ2-2; D remains ambiguous. This CDR3 region has 15 residues. Germline V gene sequence: CDR1 SGHTA, CDR2 FQGTGA. The V and J ends lost 4 bases and 4 bases respectively, with 13 bases between them. The CDR3 here is CASSYHPRVTGELFF. Here the CDR3 DNA reads TGTGCCAGCAGCTACCACCCCCGGGTCACCGGGGAGCTGTTTTTT.

The genes are TRBV9 and TRBJ1-1; D remains unclear. V dropped 4 bases and J dropped 4 bases, with 20 bases sitting between them. CDR1 SGDLS and CDR2 YYNGEE come from the germline V gene. The CDR3 is made up of 16 amino acids. CDR3 sequence reads: CASSPGDRSWGTEAFF. In DNA form, the CDR3 reads TGTGCCAGCAGCCCAGGTGACCGTTCCTGGGGCACTGAAGCTTTCTTT.

This sequence joins TRBV7-9 and TRBJ1-1, with TRBD1 identical over 10 bases. Germline CDR1 and CDR2: SEHNR and FQNEAQ (reference sequence). Losses at the gene ends were 7 bases for V and 7 bases for J; bases not matched to a gene: 9. CDR3 length: 14 residues. This CDR3 is CASTRQGARSEAFF. The CDR3 nucleotides are TGTGCCAGCACAAGACAGGGGGCGCGGAGTGAAGCTTTCTTT.

The chain joins TRBV29-1 to TRBJ1-2; 7 nucleotides match TRBD1. Trimming took 1 base from V and 0 from J; bases not matched to a gene: 8. The CDR3 contains 16 residues. CDR1 SQVTM and CDR2 ANQGSEA come from the germline V gene. CDR3 residues: CSVEGLGGQANYGYTF. CDR3 coding DNA: TGCAGCGTTGAAGGGCTAGGGGGCCAAGCTAACTATGGCTACACCTTC.

The CDR3 DNA is TGCGCTCGAGTCGAGACCCAGTACTTC. It is translated as CARVETQYF. V usage is TRBV23-1 and J usage is TRBJ2-5; unclear D gene. TRBV23-1 carries the ORF label, with uncertain function. This CDR3 is built from 9 residues.

V is TRBV19 and J is TRBJ2-3, with D possibly matching TRBD1 (6 bases). Germline V lookup: CDR1 LNHDA, CDR2 SQIVND (reference sequence). Trimming cost V 7 bases and J 2 bases, with 16 bases left between them. This CDR3 has 15 residues. The CDR3 DNA reads TGTGCCAGTATGAGGGACCAGGGGATCACAGATACGCAGTATTTT. It codes for CASMRDQGITDTQYF.

This chain joins TRBV10-3 and TRBJ2-1, with D perhaps matching TRBD2 (6 bases). The V gene's germline CDR1 is ENHRY and CDR2 SYGVKD. V was pared by 10 bases and J by 0 bases, with 7 bases between. CDR3 size: 12 residues. The CDR3 here is CATGDSYNEQFF. CDR3 DNA sequence: TGTGCCACGGGAGACTCCTACAATGAGCAGTTCTTC.

The rearrangement uses TRBV29-1 and TRBJ1-2; possible D gene TRBD1, 6 bases. The CDR3 contains 14 residues. Germline-derived CDR1 and CDR2 are SQVTM and ANQGSEA. Between the trimmed V and J ends, which lost 6 bases and 4 bases, there was a span of 18 bases. The CDR3 protein is CSVPPGDSSYGYTF. Written as DNA, the CDR3 is TGCAGCGTCCCTCCAGGGGACTCCTCCTATGGCTACACCTTC.